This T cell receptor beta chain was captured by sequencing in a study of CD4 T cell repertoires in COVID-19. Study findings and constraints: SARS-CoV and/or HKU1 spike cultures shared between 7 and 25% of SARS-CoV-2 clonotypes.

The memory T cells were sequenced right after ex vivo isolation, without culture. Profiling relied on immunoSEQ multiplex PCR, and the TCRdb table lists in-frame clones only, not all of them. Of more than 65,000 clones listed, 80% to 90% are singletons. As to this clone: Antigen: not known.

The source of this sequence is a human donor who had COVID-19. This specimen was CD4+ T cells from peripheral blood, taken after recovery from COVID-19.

This CDR3 is CASSSDTSRGYTF. The DNA of the CDR3 is TGTGCCAGCAGTTCCGATACCAGTCGGGGCTACACCTTC. The rearrangement uses TRBV28 and TRBJ1-2; D is ambiguous. CDR3 length equals 13 residues. Trimming removed 4 bases at V and 8 bases at J, with 14 bases between. Germline V gene sequence: CDR1 MDHEN, CDR2 SYDVKM.